These T cell receptor beta chains were read from a single sample in a study of control samples from healthy donors and cancer patients. Sequenced by immunoSEQ multiplex PCR; TCRdb stores in-frame clones only, minus some. The table includes about 140,000 clones, 94% detected once. The source material was blood. All receptors come from a man between 40 and 49 years old in good health. Each CDR3 is given with its conserved first and last residue. The D gene is left open where the match is weak. Where a row states a size, it is once, few, many or the class of an expanded clone; other rows omit it.

>NA|TRBJ2-4|TRBV9|NA
TGTGCCAGCAGCGTAGGAGGGATCTCAAAAAACATTCAGTACTTC
CASSVGGISKNIQYF
>once|TRBJ2-5|TRBV2|NA
TGTGCCAGCAGTGATCTGGGATCCGAGACCCAGTACTTC
CASSDLGSETQYF
>NA|TRBJ2-1|TRBV24-1|NA
TGTGCCACCAGTGTAGGCGGGGCCTACAATGAGCAGTTCTTC
CATSVGGAYNEQFF
>NA|TRBJ2-1|TRBV15|TRBD2
TGTGCCACCAGCAGAGGGGGCGCGCGGGAGGTTAGTCGACGTGAGCAGTTCTTC
CATSRGGAREVSRREQFF
>NA|TRBJ1-5|TRBV4-3|NA
TGCGCCAGCAGCCTAGACTTTATGTTGGGGGGCAATCAGCCCCAGCATTTT
CASSLDFMLGGNQPQHF
>NA|TRBJ2-3|TRBV24-1|NA
TGTGCCACCAGCAGACAGGGCACAGATACGCAGTATTTT
CATSRQGTDTQYF
>NA|TRBJ1-1|TRBV4-1|NA
TGCGCCAGCAGCCAAGTCCCAGGGCCCATGAACACTGAAGCTTTCTTT
CASSQVPGPMNTEAFF
>NA|TRBJ2-1|TRBV19|NA
TGTGCCAGTAGTATAGGACAGTGGGATGAGCAGTTCTTC
CASSIGQWDEQFF
>NA|TRBJ2-6|TRBV7-2|NA
TGTGCCAGCAAGTTACGGGACACCTCTTACTCTGGGGCCAACGTCCTGACTTTC
CASKLRDTSYSGANVLTF
>NA|TRBJ1-4|TRBV18|TRBD1
TGTGCCAGCTCACCGACAGGGTCAAGGGAAAAACTGTTTTTT
CASSPTGSREKLFF
>NA|TRBJ2-7|TRBV5-8|TRBD1
TGTGCCAGCAGCTGGGGACAGGGGCCAGTCTACGAGCAGTACTTC
CASSWGQGPVYEQYF
>NA|TRBJ1-2|TRBV15|TRBD1
TGTGCCACCAGTACGGGACAGGGCGACTATGGCTACACCTTC
CATSTGQGDYGYTF
>NA|TRBJ1-4|TRBV18|NA
TGTGCCAGCTCACCAACTTGGCCCCCAGGTGAAAAACTGTTTTTT
CASSPTWPPGEKLFF
>NA|TRBJ1-2|TRBV25-1|NA
TGTGCCAGCAGTGATTCAGGGTTCCTATTCTATGGCTACACCTTC
CASSDSGFLFYGYTF
>NA|TRBJ2-3|TRBV5-6|NA
TGTGCCAGCAGCCGTTCTAGCACAGATACGCAGTATTTT
CASSRSSTDTQYF
>NA|TRBJ1-6|TRBV28|TRBD1
TGTGCCAGCAGGCGTTCGGGACAGGGGTTTTCACCCCTCCACTTT
CASRRSGQGFSPLHF
>NA|TRBJ1-6|TRBV6-5|NA
TGTGCCAGCAGGGTCCCAGGGATTAATAATTCACCCCTCCACTTT
CASRVPGINNSPLHF
>NA|TRBJ1-1|TRBV7-3|NA
TGTGCCAGCAGCTTAGGGGGTTTGAACACTGAAGCTTTCTTT
CASSLGGLNTEAFF
>NA|TRBJ1-2|TRBV20-1|NA
TGCAGTGCTAGTTCCTCCGGGCCCGGGGGTGGCTACACCTTC
CSASSSGPGGGYTF
>NA|TRBJ2-1|TRBV24-1|TRBD1
TGTGCCACCAGTGATCCCGGGACAGGGGTCTACAATGAGCAGTTCTTC
CATSDPGTGVYNEQFF
>NA|TRBJ1-2|TRBV4-2|TRBD1
TGTGCCAGCAGCCAAGAGGGGTCGGACAGGCCCCTCTATGGCTACACCTTC
CASSQEGSDRPLYGYTF
>NA|TRBJ1-1|TRBV6-5|NA
TGTGCCAGCAAGGGGACGGCAACTGAAGCTTTCTTT
CASKGTATEAFF
>NA|TRBJ2-7|TRBV18|TRBD1
TGTGCCAGCTCAGAGGGACAGGGTCGCGAGCAGTACTTC
CASSEGQGREQYF
>NA|TRBJ1-2|TRBV18|NA
TGTGCCAGCTCACCAACGAGGGGTCGGGACTATGGCTACACCTTC
CASSPTRGRDYGYTF
>NA|TRBJ2-6|TRBV27|NA
TGTGCCAGCAGTTCCTGGGTCCCTGAACCCTCTGGGGCCAACGTCCTGACTTTC
CASSSWVPEPSGANVLTF
>NA|TRBJ2-1|TRBV5-1|NA
TGCGCCAGCAGCCTCGGGACAAACAATGAGCAGTTCTTC
CASSLGTNNEQFF
>NA|TRBJ2-7|TRBV3-1/TRBV3-2|NA
TGTGCCAGCAGCCGTTCGGGCCTCTGGGACGAGCAGTACTTC
CASSRSGLWDEQYF
>NA|TRBJ1-2|TRBV10-2|NA
TGCGCCAGCAGTCAGGGGTTGGGCTATGGCTACACCTTC
CASSQGLGYGYTF
>NA|TRBJ1-2|TRBV10-3|NA
TGTGCCATCAGTGAGTCGGGGCGCTATGGCTACACCTTC
CAISESGRYGYTF
>NA|TRBJ1-1|TRBV4-3|TRBD1
TGCGCCAGCAGCTCCGGGACAGGGTACACTGAAGCTTTCTTT
CASSSGTGYTEAFF
>few|TRBJ2-2|TRBV5-1|NA
TGCGCCAGCCAGGGACTCCTTACCGGGGAGCTGTTTTTT
CASQGLLTGELFF
>NA|TRBJ1-5|TRBV4-1|NA
TGCGCCAGCAGCCAGGAGGGCAGCAATCAGCCCCAGCATTTT
CASSQEGSNQPQHF
>NA|TRBJ2-2|TRBV6-4|NA
TGTGCCAGCAGTGACGGGGGGGCCGGGACCGGGGAGCTGTTTTTT
CASSDGGAGTGELFF
>NA|TRBJ2-7|TRBV7-9|TRBD1
TGTGCCAGCAGCTTAGCCGACAGGGGGTTTTACGAGCAGTACTTC
CASSLADRGFYEQYF
>NA|TRBJ1-1|TRBV6-1|NA
TGTGCCAGCAGTGAATTCGGCCTCCGTGACGCTTTCTTT
CASSEFGLRDAFF
>NA|TRBJ2-2|TRBV5-1|NA
TGCGCCAGCAGCTTATACGGGATTTCAGTCACCGGGGAGCTGTTTTTT
CASSLYGISVTGELFF
>NA|TRBJ2-1|TRBV7-3|TRBD2
TGTGCCAGCAGCTTAGCGGGAGGGCCGGAGCAGTTCTTC
CASSLAGGPEQFF
>NA|TRBJ2-7|TRBV12-5|TRBD1
TGTGCTAGTGGTTTCGGACAGGTCTCCCAACGGGCCTACGAGCAGTACTTC
CASGFGQVSQRAYEQYF
>NA|TRBJ2-7|TRBV6-6|TRBD2
TGTGCCAGCAGGGGCTCGGGACTAGCCTCCTACGAGCAGTACTTC
CASRGSGLASYEQYF
>NA|TRBJ1-5|TRBV6-5|NA
TGTGCCACCCCACTCTTTGTGGGCCACCATCAGCCCCAGCATTTT
CATPLFVGHHQPQHF
>NA|TRBJ1-5|TRBV19|NA
TGTGCCAGTAGTATAGCAAGAATTAGCAATCAGCCCCAGCATTTT
CASSIARISNQPQHF
>NA|TRBJ2-4|TRBV11-2|TRBD2
TGTGCCAGCAGCTTAGATGGGGTGGGACTACAGCGGGGCAAAAACATTCAGTACTTC
CASSLDGVGLQRGKNIQYF
>NA|TRBJ1-1|TRBV12-3/TRBV12-4|NA
TGTGCCAGCAGTCCCGGAGCTGAAGCTTTCTTT
CASSPGAEAFF
>NA|TRBJ1-4|TRBV7-9|TRBD1
TGTGCCAGCAGGCGGACAGGGGGCGGCCGTTTGGGGAAACTGTTTTTT
CASRRTGGGRLGKLFF
>NA|TRBJ1-2|TRBV24-1|TRBD1
TGTGCCACCAGTCCCGGACAGGGGTACGGCTACACCTTC
CATSPGQGYGYTF